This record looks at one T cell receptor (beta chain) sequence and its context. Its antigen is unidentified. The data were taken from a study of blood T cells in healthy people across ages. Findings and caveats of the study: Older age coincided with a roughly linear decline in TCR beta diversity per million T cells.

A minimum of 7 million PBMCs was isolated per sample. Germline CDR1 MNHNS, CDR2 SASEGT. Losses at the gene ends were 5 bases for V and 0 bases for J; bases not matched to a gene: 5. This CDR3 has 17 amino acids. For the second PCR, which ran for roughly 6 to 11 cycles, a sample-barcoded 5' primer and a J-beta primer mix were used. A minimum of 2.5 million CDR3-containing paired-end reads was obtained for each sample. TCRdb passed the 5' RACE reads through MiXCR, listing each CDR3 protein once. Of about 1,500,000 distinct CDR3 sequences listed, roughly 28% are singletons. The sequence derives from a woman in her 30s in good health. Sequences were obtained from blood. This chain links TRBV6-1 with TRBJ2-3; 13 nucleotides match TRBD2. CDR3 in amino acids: CASSRLAGGSSTDTQYF. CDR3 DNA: TGTGCCAGCAGTCGACTAGCGGGGGGCTCTAGCACAGATACGCAGTATTTT.